This entry describes one T cell receptor beta chain. Its target is unknown. The record originates from a study of siplizumab effects on memory and regulatory T cells. Germline-derived CDR1 and CDR2 are SGHAT and FQNNGV. CDR3 length: 16 residues. V trimming: 4 bases; J trimming: 1 base; junction bases outside the gene matches: 5. Whole-study results and caveats: Alloreactive sequences whose origin lay in unstimulated CD4+ memory cells were significantly reduced by siplizumab. Proliferating Tregs in siplizumab cultures were never verified as suppressive. Naive T cells seemed more diverse than memory cells; they also seemed major alloresponse contributors.

Per sample, 95,000 to 100,000 TCR templates underwent assay. Repertoires were generated with immunoSEQ multiplex PCR, while TCRdb's copy carries only in-frame clones and drops some. The sample includes some 100,000 clones, around 93% of them seen just once. The sample consisted of non-Treg CD4+ T cells sorted from blood. The chain carries TRBV11-2 and TRBJ2-3, with 10 nucleotides matching TRBD2. This sequence was found in a human donor in good health. CDR3 DNA sequence: TGTGCCAGCAGCTCTCTAGCGGGGGTAGGCACAGATACGCAGTATTTT. This translates into CASSSLAGVGTDTQYF.